This entry features one TCR beta chain sequence. Its matching antigen is unknown. Data came from immunoSEQ multiplex PCR; TCRdb stores just in-frame clones and leaves some out. The repertoire consists of 50,000 or so clones, with 73% occurring once and the leading ten covering about 15%. The germline V gene encodes CDR1 SEHNR and CDR2 FQNEAQ (reference sequence). The V gene lost 0 bases and the J gene lost 5 bases, with 8 bases spanning the gap. The length of the CDR3 is 13 residues. All patients experienced relapse after autologous stem cell transplantation, and brentuximab vedotin exposure was variable. This specimen comes from a study of PD-1 blockade in classical Hodgkin lymphoma. Notes on the study in general: Later analyses included only patients treated at least 1 year post-ASCT. CD4+ TCR diversity, unlike CD8+, rose significantly by C4D1.

The sequencing used peripheral blood mononuclear cells (PBMCs), collected before the second cycle of nivolumab. The gene calls are TRBV7-9 and TRBJ2-7, with D possibly TRBD2 on 5 matching bases. This TCR was sampled from a human donor with classical Hodgkin lymphoma. The chain's CDR3 is CASSLAPGNEQYF. CDR3 nucleotides: TGTGCCAGCAGCTTAGCCCCCGGGAACGAGCAGTACTTC.